One and the same sample provided the 12 T cell receptor beta chains below, sequenced in a study of shared T cell receptors in the human thymus. Generated by immunoSEQ multiplex PCR, the TCRdb table keeps only in-frame clones and is missing some. The sample lists a few hundred thousand clones; around 93% were seen once. The material sequenced was thymocytes. The receptor source for this set is a human donor.

V usage is TRBV4-1 and J usage is TRBJ1-5, with 9 nucleotides matching TRBD1. The CDR3 has 15 residues. J was trimmed by 3 bases and V by 2 bases; bases with no gene match: 2. Germline CDR1 MGHRA, CDR2 YSYEKL. CDR3 sequence: CASSQTGGFNQPQHF. The CDR3 nucleotides read TGCGCCAGCAGCCAAACAGGGGGCTTCAATCAGCCCCAGCATTTT.

This chain links TRBV11-2 with TRBJ2-5; 7 bases are shared with TRBD2. The CDR3 runs 14 residues. After removal of 3 bases from V and 2 bases from J, the junction contained 3 bases not matched to a gene. Germline values: CDR1 SGHAT, CDR2 FQNNGV. This CDR3 is CASSFPSGQETQYF. DNA for the CDR3: TGTGCCAGCAGCTTCCCTAGCGGACAAGAGACCCAGTACTTC.

V and J are TRBV9 and TRBJ2-7; TRBD1 is a possible D gene (6 bases). Germline V gene lookup returns CDR1 SGDLS and CDR2 YYNGEE. Trimming stripped 2 bases from V and 2 bases from J, with 26 bases between. The CDR3 spans 19 residues. DNA of the CDR3: TGTGCCAGCAGCGTCGCCCCGGCCTCTAACAGGGTGGATACCTACGAGCAGTACTTC. It yields the protein CASSVAPASNRVDTYEQYF. Variable domain in full (rest from reference TRBV9 and TRBJ2-7): DSGVTQTPKHLITATGQRVTLRCSPRSGDLSVYWYQQSLDQGLQFLIQYYNGEERAKGNILERFSAQQFPDLHSELNLSSLELGDSALYFCASSVAPASNRVDTYEQYFGPGTRLTVT.

The chain carries TRBV5-6 and TRBJ2-7, with a possible D match to TRBD1 (6 bases). V gave up 5 bases and J gave up 0 bases, with 12 bases separating them. The CDR3 is 14 amino acids. CDR1 is SGHDT, CDR2 YYEEEE, per germline. This CDR3 reads CASSLDSRSYEQYF. The DNA of the CDR3 is TGTGCCAGCAGTCTGGACAGCCGCTCCTACGAGCAGTACTTC.

The rearrangement joins TRBV6-1 to TRBJ2-5, with 12 bases identical to TRBD2. Germline loops: CDR1 MNHNS, CDR2 SASEGT. After removal of 9 bases from V and 1 base from J, the junction contained 3 bases not matched to a gene. This CDR3 contains 14 residues. The CDR3 coding sequence is TGTGCCAGTAGGACTAGCGGGACCCAAGAGACCCAGTACTTC. Amino acids: CASRTSGTQETQYF.

This rearrangement joins TRBV27 to TRBJ2-7; D may match TRBD1 or TRBD2 (5 bases each). Trimming pared 6 bases from V and 9 bases from J, leaving 30 bases between. The CDR3 contains 17 residues. Germline V lookup: CDR1 MNHEY, CDR2 SMNVEV (reference sequence). CDR3 in amino acids: CASSLGPGRGLLTGQYF. The CDR3 DNA reads TGTGCCAGCAGCCTCGGTCCAGGGAGAGGGCTACTAACGGGGCAGTACTTC.

The genes are TRBV11-2 and TRBJ2-7; TRBD1 agrees at 9 bases. Unmatched junction bases numbered 8, after V lost 5 bases and J lost 3 bases. This CDR3 spans 15 amino acids. CDR1 SGHAT and CDR2 FQNNGV come from the germline V gene. The CDR3 reads CASSPSGTGNYEQYF. In DNA, the CDR3 is TGTGCCAGCAGCCCCTCCGGGACAGGGAACTACGAGCAGTACTTC.

The gene calls are TRBV27 and TRBJ2-3; D uncertain. Germline CDR1 reads MNHEY; CDR2 reads SMNVEV (reference sequence). Trimming took 3 bases from V and 0 from J, leaving 7 bases between them. This CDR3 is built from 14 residues. CDR3 residues: CASSFAASTDTQYF. The CDR3 DNA follows: TGTGCCAGCAGTTTTGCGGCTAGCACAGATACGCAGTATTTT.

This clone has just one count. The chain recombines TRBV25-1 with TRBJ1-1; 7 bases match TRBD1. From germline, CDR1 is MGHDK and CDR2 SYGVNS. This CDR3 comprises 13 residues. With V trimmed by 1 base and J by 12 bases, 8 bases remained unmatched. The CDR3 region is CASSEWADRSTFF. Written as DNA, the CDR3 is TGTGCCAGCAGTGAATGGGCGGACAGGAGCACTTTCTTT.

The rearrangement uses TRBV9 and TRBJ2-4; D is tentatively TRBD1 or TRBD2 (6 bases each). This CDR3 region has 15 residues. Looked up from germline, CDR1 is SGDLS and CDR2 is YYNGEE. Between the trimmed V and J ends, which lost 2 bases and 9 bases, there was a span of 18 bases. In nucleotides, the CDR3 is TGTGCCAGCAGCGTTGACGGAGGGGGATCGAGCATTCAGTACTTC. It is translated as CASSVDGGGSSIQYF.

The DNA for the CDR3 is TGTGCCTGGAGTGTAGCCGACAGGGGGCATCAGCCCCAGCATTTT. This translates into CAWSVADRGHQPQHF. The chain is built from TRBV30 and TRBJ1-5; 10 bases fit TRBD1. The CDR3 spans 15 residues. The germline gives CDR1 GTSNPN, CDR2 SVGIG (reference sequence). With V trimmed by 0 bases and J by 5 bases, 4 bases remained unmatched.

The chain uses TRBV23-1 and TRBJ1-4; D unresolved. TRBV23-1 is filed as an ORF, its function uncertain. This CDR3 region has 16 residues. V lost 5 bases and J 0 bases, leaving 13 bases between the germline ends. CDR3 coding DNA: TGCGCCAGCAGTGAACTCCAGACGACAACTAATGAAAAACTGTTTTTT. It encodes CASSELQTTTNEKLFF.